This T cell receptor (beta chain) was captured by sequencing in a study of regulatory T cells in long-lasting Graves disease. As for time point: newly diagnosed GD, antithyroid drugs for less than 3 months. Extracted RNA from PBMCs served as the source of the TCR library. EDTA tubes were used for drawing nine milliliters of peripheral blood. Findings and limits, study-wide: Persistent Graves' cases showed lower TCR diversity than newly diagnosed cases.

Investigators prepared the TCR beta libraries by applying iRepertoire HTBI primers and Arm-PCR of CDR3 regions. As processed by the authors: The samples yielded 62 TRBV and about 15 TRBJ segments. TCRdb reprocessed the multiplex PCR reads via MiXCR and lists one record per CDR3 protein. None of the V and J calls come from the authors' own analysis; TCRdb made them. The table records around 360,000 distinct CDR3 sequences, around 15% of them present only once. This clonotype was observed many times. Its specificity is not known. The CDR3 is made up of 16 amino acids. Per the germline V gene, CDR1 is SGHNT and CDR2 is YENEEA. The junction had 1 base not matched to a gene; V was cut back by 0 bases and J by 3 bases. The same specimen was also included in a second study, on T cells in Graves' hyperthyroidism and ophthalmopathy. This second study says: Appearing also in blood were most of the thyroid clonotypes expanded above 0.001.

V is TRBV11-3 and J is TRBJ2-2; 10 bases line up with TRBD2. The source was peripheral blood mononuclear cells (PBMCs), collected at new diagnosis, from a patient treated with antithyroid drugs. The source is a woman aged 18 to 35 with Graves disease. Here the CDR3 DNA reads TGTGCCAGCAGCTTAGATGGGACTAGCGACACCGGGGAGCTGTTTTTT. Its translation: CASSLDGTSDTGELFF. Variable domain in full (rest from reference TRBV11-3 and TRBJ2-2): EAGVVQSPRYKIIEKKQPVAFWCNPISGHNTLYWYLQNLGQGPELLIRYENEEAVDDSQLPKDRFSAERLKGVDSTLKIQPAELGDSAVYLCASSLDGTSDTGELFFGEGSRLTVL.